This T cell receptor beta chain stems from a study of blood T cell repertoires in COVID-19. The wider study: The origin of the acute and convalescent COVID-19 samples was the United States, Italy and Spain.

This clone has just a few counts. During active infection, Seattle patients enrolled and were then monitored through disease. In germline, CDR1 is MDHEN, CDR2 SYDVKM. The germline V and J ends were trimmed by 9 bases and 0 bases, with 20 bases remaining between them. CDR3 size: 16 residues. The table came from immunoSEQ multiplex PCR; TCRdb's copy has only in-frame clones and leaves some out. The sample yields 200,000 or so clones, 80% to 95% seen once. The sample comprised peripheral blood. The J gene is TRBJ1-2, the V gene TRBV28; D uncertain. The source is a man in his sixties with COVID-19, enrolled during active disease. This CDR3 reads CASMVGGNPSNYGYTF. DNA of the CDR3: TGTGCCAGTATGGTCGGAGGAAACCCTTCTAACTATGGCTACACCTTC.